The present TCR beta chain was sequenced within a study of metastatic and nonmetastatic thyroid tumors. Study-wide context: Comparative analysis of repertoires was undertaken across blood and tumor or nodule tissue obtained from malignant and benign thyroid patients.

The CDR3 totals 12 residues. V was clipped by 6 bases and J by 2 bases, with 8 bases between them. Germline values: CDR1 LNHDA, CDR2 SQIVND (reference sequence). Original analysis: To classify distant metastasis in papillary thyroid cancer, a model was built from CDR3 differences across clinicopathological groups. Using MiXCR, TCRdb re-called clones from the PCR reads. The V and J calls, along with clone size, are taken from TCRdb and not from the paper's own processing. The data hold roughly 21,000 clones, with 25% to 30% observed a single time. Among the patients, none had received any treatment before thyroid surgery.

The sequenced sample was tumor tissue. The sequence was collected from a male donor with papillary thyroid cancer or a benign thyroid nodule (not recorded which). Some clones in this sample may be carry-over from other donors' samples. The chain couples TRBV19 to TRBJ2-7, with no clear D. Written as DNA, the CDR3 is TGTGCCAGTAGGGACGCGGCCTACGAGCAGTACTTC. Its translation: CASRDAAYEQYF.